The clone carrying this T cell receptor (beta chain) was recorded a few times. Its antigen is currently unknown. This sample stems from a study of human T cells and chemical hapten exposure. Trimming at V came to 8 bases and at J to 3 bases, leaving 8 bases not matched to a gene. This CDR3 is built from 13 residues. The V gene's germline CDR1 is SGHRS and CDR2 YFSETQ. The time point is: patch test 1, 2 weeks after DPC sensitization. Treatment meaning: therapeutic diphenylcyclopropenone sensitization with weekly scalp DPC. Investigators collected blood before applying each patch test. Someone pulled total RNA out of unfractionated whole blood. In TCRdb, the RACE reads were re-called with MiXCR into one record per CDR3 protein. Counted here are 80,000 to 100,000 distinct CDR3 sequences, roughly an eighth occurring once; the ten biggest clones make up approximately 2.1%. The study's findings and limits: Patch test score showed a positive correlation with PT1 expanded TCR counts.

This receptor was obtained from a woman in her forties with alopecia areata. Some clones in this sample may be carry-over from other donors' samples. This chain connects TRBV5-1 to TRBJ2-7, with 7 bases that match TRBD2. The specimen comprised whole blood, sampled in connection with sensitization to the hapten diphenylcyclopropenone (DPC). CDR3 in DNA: TGCGCCAGTGCCCAGGAGCGGGACTACGAGCAGTACTTC. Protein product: CASAQERDYEQYF. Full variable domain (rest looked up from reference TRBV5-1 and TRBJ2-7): KAGVTQTPRYLIKTRGQQVTLSCSPISGHRSVSWYQQTPGQGLQFLFEYFSETQRNKGNFPGRFSGRQFSNSRSEMNVSTLELGDSALYLCASAQERDYEQYFGPGTRLTVT.